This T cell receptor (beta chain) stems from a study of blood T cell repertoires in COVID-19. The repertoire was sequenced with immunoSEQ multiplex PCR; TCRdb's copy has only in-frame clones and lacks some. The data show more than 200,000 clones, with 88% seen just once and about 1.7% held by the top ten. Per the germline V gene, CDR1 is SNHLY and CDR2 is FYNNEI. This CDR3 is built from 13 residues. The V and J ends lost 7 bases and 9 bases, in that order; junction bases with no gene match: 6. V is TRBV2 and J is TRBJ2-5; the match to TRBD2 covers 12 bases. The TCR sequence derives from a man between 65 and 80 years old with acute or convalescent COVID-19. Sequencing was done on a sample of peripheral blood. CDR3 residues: CASNGLAGTAQYF. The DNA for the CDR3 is TGTGCCAGCAACGGACTAGCGGGGACCGCCCAGTACTTC.